This T cell receptor beta chain was recorded in a study of neurological immune-mediated disorders. As to time point: longitudinal time-point 1 (baseline). Among the participants, healthy controls were blood bank volunteers in Maryland, USA. The unsorted libraries originated from 2 million PBMCs that had been stored at -80 C. General study points: Patients with HTLV-1-associated myelopathy showed the most TCR clonal expansion. Those with multiple sclerosis showed the least, falling below healthy controls.

As to this clonotype: The antigen is unknown.

Synthesis of cDNA used 5'RACE (with 10-nucleotide random UMIs). TCRdb passed the 5' RACE reads through MiXCR, listing each CDR3 protein once. The top ten clones hold about 9.6% of a sample with tens of thousands of distinct CDR3 sequences, about 10% of them seen once. This CDR3 has 16 residues. V was clipped by 0 bases and J by 4 bases, with 16 bases between them. Looked up from germline, CDR1 is SGDLS and CDR2 is YYNGEE. The V and J genes are TRBV9 and TRBJ1-1; D may be TRBD1 (6 bases). The sequenced material came from PBMCs. This receptor was obtained from a man aged 30 to 39 in good health. Here the CDR3 reads CASSVGAGASTTEAFF. CDR3 nucleotide sequence: TGTGCCAGCAGCGTAGGGGCAGGGGCCTCCACCACTGAAGCTTTCTTT.